The clone carrying this TCR beta chain was seen a single time. Antigen unknown. This entry belongs to a study of T cell repertoires and HLA-DP antigens. Overall study findings and caveats: Average cumulative frequency of previously undetected clones was about 36% against one allele and less than 60% against the other.

Profiling relied on immunoSEQ multiplex PCR, and the TCRdb table lists in-frame clones only, not all of them. Counted here are about 73,000 clones, around 77% occurring once; the ten biggest clones make up approximately 1.4%. The germline CDR1 and CDR2 sequences are SGHVS and FNYEAQ. The V end was cut by 5 bases, the J end by 8 bases, with 13 bases between. The CDR3 consists of 13 residues. The chain uses TRBV7-6 and TRBJ2-1; D is undetermined. Sequenced input: CD4+ T cells from PBMCs. The TCR was taken from a man in his fifties or sixties in good health and CMV-seronegative. The CDR3 loop reads CASSPKIGDEQFF. The CDR3 DNA reads TGTGCCAGCAGCCCGAAAATTGGGGATGAGCAGTTCTTC.